This entry lists 10 T cell receptor beta chains sequenced from one sample in a study of PD-L1 blockade in urothelial cancer. Profiling relied on immunoSEQ multiplex PCR, and the TCRdb table lists in-frame clones only, not all of them. The sample includes about 74,000 clones, around four fifths of them seen just once. Sample: PBMCs, taken around atezolizumab (anti-PD-L1) treatment. The source of these receptors is a man aged 70-80 years with urothelial cancer.

This rearrangement joins TRBV19 to TRBJ2-3; 10 nucleotides match TRBD2. V lost 3 bases, J lost 8 bases, and 11 bases stayed unmatched. In germline, CDR1 is LNHDA, CDR2 SQIVND (reference sequence). CDR3 length equals 16 residues. The CDR3 region is CASSMYGASGRSTQYF. DNA of the CDR3: TGTGCCAGTAGTATGTACGGTGCTAGCGGGAGAAGTACGCAGTATTTT.

The rearrangement links TRBV5-1 to TRBJ2-1; 9 bases are a match to TRBD2. J gave up 5 bases and V 10 bases, and 13 bases lay outside the gene matches. Germline V lookup: CDR1 SGHRS, CDR2 YFSETQ. The CDR3 is 15 amino acids. The CDR3 nucleotides are TGCGCCTCACGCCCTGGACTAGCGAAAAACAATGAGCAGTTCTTC. Translation gives CASRPGLAKNNEQFF.

This chain connects TRBV27 to TRBJ2-3; possibly TRBD1 for D (5 bases). The germline V and J ends were trimmed by 6 bases and 10 bases, with 23 bases remaining between them. CDR1 is MNHEY and CDR2 is SMNVEV in the germline V gene (reference sequence). The CDR3 covers 15 residues. In DNA, the CDR3 is TGTGCCAGCAGCCCAGAATGGGGCAGAGCCCAGGCGCAGTATTTT. It specifies CASSPEWGRAQAQYF.

The chain carries TRBV5-1 and TRBJ2-2, with unresolved D. Trimming cost V 2 bases and J 2 bases, with 13 bases left between them. Germline V gene sequence: CDR1 SGHRS, CDR2 YFSETQ. The CDR3 has 16 residues. The CDR3 spells CASSLSGSTNTGELFF. Here the CDR3 DNA reads TGCGCCAGCAGCTTATCAGGAAGCACCAACACCGGGGAGCTGTTTTTT.

The CDR3 DNA sequence: TGTGCCAGCAGCTTCGGGACAGGGTTAAACGAGCAGTACTTC. Its translation: CASSFGTGLNEQYF. The rearrangement joins TRBV5-6 to TRBJ2-7, with 9 positions matching TRBD1. The V gene end was trimmed by 2 bases and the J gene end by 5 bases; junction bases not matched to a gene: 5. Germline CDR1 reads SGHDT; CDR2 reads YYEEEE. CDR3 size: 14 residues.

The J gene is TRBJ1-5, the V gene TRBV5-1; D not certain. CDR1 SGHRS and CDR2 YFSETQ come from the germline V gene. The CDR3 contains 15 residues. V shed 0 bases and J shed 4 bases, with 11 bases lying between them. CDR3 sequence reads: CASSLGNPGNQPQHF. The CDR3 bases are TGCGCCAGCAGCTTGGGTAACCCGGGGAATCAGCCCCAGCATTTT.

The V call is TRBV30, the J call TRBJ1-1; TRBD1 agrees at 11 bases. The ends lost 0 bases at V and 3 bases at J; junction bases unmatched: 6. This CDR3 comprises 16 residues. Germline assignment: CDR1 GTSNPN and CDR2 SVGIG (reference sequence). The CDR3 sequence is CAWSVRTGGRYTEAFF. In DNA, the CDR3 is TGTGCCTGGAGTGTACGGACAGGGGGCAGGTACACTGAAGCTTTCTTT.

The chain carries TRBV9 and TRBJ1-2, with TRBD1 matching 7 bases. J lost 13 bases, V lost 2 bases, and 11 bases had no gene match. This CDR3 is 13 amino acids long. Germline V gives CDR1 SGDLS, CDR2 YYNGEE. DNA of the CDR3: TGTGCCAGCAGCGTGGGACAGATAGGGCGCTTCACCTTC. Its protein is CASSVGQIGRFTF.

The chain employs TRBV9 and TRBJ1-5; D is uncertain. CDR3 length: 13 amino acids. Germline V gives CDR1 SGDLS, CDR2 YYNGEE. V lost 0 bases and J 7 bases, leaving 8 bases between the germline ends. The DNA for the CDR3 is TGTGCCAGCAGCGTAGGGTTCGGGCAGCCCCAGCATTTT. This codes for CASSVGFGQPQHF.

V usage is TRBV29-1 and J usage is TRBJ2-3; TRBD1 matches at 9 bases. The CDR3 length is 12 residues. Germline V lookup: CDR1 SQVTM, CDR2 ANQGSEA. Trimming at V came to 6 bases and at J to 7 bases, leaving 5 bases not matched to a gene. The CDR3 is CSVYGQGNTQYF. The CDR3 region has the DNA TGCAGCGTCTATGGACAGGGGAATACGCAGTATTTT.